One sample yielded the 12 T cell receptor beta chains listed below, sequenced in a study of T cell responses to AZD1222 COVID-19 vaccine. TCRdb's table, derived via immunoSEQ multiplex PCR, lists solely in-frame clones and lacks some. The sample shows 60,000 to 75,000 clones, less than 90% of them seen only once. Sequences were derived from peripheral blood, sampled on day 0 of AZD1222 vaccination. The receptor source for this set is an adult in good health.

The chain joins TRBV12-5 to TRBJ1-1, with D possibly matching TRBD1 (5 bases). There are 13 residues in the CDR3. Germline assignment: CDR1 LGHNT and CDR2 FRNRAP. Trimming pared 8 bases from V and 0 bases from J, leaving 10 bases between. This chain's CDR3 is CASSLRVNTEAFF. The DNA for the CDR3 is TGTGCTAGTAGTCTCAGGGTGAACACTGAAGCTTTCTTT.

V and J are TRBV6-5 and TRBJ1-2, with D possibly matching TRBD1 (6 bases). V lost 6 bases and J 8 bases, leaving 22 bases between the germline ends. The CDR3 sequence is 15 residues long. Germline lookup yields CDR1 MNHEY and CDR2 SVGAGI. The CDR3 DNA follows: TGTGCCAGCAGCCTGGGACAATCAACTACGCGCGGCTACACCTTC. Amino acid sequence: CASSLGQSTTRGYTF.

The rearrangement links TRBV25-1 to TRBJ1-6; D is unclear. This CDR3 has 14 residues. V was shortened by 1 base and J by 14 bases, with 15 bases between the two germline ends. Germline V gene sequence: CDR1 MGHDK, CDR2 SYGVNS. CDR3 in amino acids: CASSEWAGVSALHF. In DNA, the CDR3 is TGTGCCAGCAGTGAATGGGCTGGGGTATCGGCCCTCCACTTT.

The chain uses TRBV27 and TRBJ1-2; no reliable D call. The germline V gene encodes CDR1 MNHEY and CDR2 SMNVEV (reference sequence). The CDR3 loop spans 14 amino acids. The V gene lost 1 base and the J gene lost 4 bases, with 10 bases spanning the gap. The CDR3 nucleotides are TGTGCCAGCAGTTTATACGGGGTGGGCTATGGCTACACCTTC. Amino acids: CASSLYGVGYGYTF.

The V call is TRBV4-1, the J call TRBJ1-5; D is perhaps TRBD1 (6 bases). V dropped 2 bases and J dropped 4 bases, with 24 bases sitting between them. The length of the CDR3 is 19 residues. The germline CDR1 and CDR2 sequences are MGHRA and YSYEKL. CDR3 sequence (DNA): TGCGCCAGCAGCCAAAGAGAACTTTCGGCACAGGGAGGAAATCAGCCCCAGCATTTT. Encoded protein: CASSQRELSAQGGNQPQHF.

The chain uses TRBV19 and TRBJ2-7, with D tentatively TRBD1 (5 bases). The V gene lost 9 bases and the J gene lost 3 bases, with 15 bases spanning the gap. This CDR3 is built from 13 residues. Germline loops: CDR1 LNHDA, CDR2 SQIVND (reference sequence). CDR3 sequence reads: CASRQRPDYEQYF. The CDR3 DNA reads TGTGCCAGCAGACAGCGTCCCGACTACGAGCAGTACTTC.

The chain carries TRBV2 and TRBJ1-5; D possibly corresponds to TRBD1 (6 bases). V dropped 8 bases and J dropped 2 bases, with 16 bases sitting between them. Germline loops: CDR1 SNHLY, CDR2 FYNNEI. This CDR3 has 15 residues. CDR3 region: CASSKERTGNQPQHF. CDR3 DNA: TGTGCCAGCTCGAAAGAAAGGACAGGCAATCAGCCCCAGCATTTT. The whole variable domain, filled in from reference TRBV2 and TRBJ1-5, reads EPEVTQTPSHQVTQMGQEVILRCVPISNHLYFYWYRQILGQKVEFLVSFYNNEISEKSEIFDDQFSVERPDGSNFTLKIRSTKLEDSAMYFCASSKERTGNQPQHFGDGTRLSIL.

The chain links TRBV7-6 to TRBJ2-3, with D unclear. CDR3 length: 14 residues. Deletions cut 2 bases from V and 0 bases from J, with 6 bases between. The germline V gene has CDR1 SGHVS and CDR2 FNYEAQ. CDR3 in amino acids: CASSLPASTDTQYF. CDR3 sequence (DNA): TGTGCCAGCAGCTTACCGGCGAGCACAGATACGCAGTATTTT. Full variable domain (remainder filled in from reference TRBV7-6 and TRBJ2-3): GAGVSQSPRYKVTKRGQDVALRCDPISGHVSLYWYRQALGQGPEFLTYFNYEAQQDKSGLPNDRFSAERPEGSISTLTIQRTEQRDSAMYRCASSLPASTDTQYFGPGTRLTVL.

The J gene is TRBJ1-6, the V gene TRBV6-5; TRBD1 agrees at 9 bases. The germline V gene has CDR1 MNHEY and CDR2 SVGAGI. V shed 1 base, J shed 9 bases, and the junction held 4 bases outside the gene matches. The CDR3 runs 15 residues. The DNA for the CDR3 is TGTGCCAGCAGTTACTTGGGACAGGGAGGTTCACCCCTCCACTTT. Amino acids: CASSYLGQGGSPLHF.

The V call is TRBV4-2, the J call TRBJ2-2; TRBD2 matches 14 bases. The CDR3 covers 17 residues. From germline, CDR1 is LGHNA and CDR2 YNFKEQ. Unmatched junction bases numbered 7, after V lost 3 bases and J lost 7 bases. The CDR3 DNA follows: TGTGCCAGCAGCCAGGGACTAGCGGGGGCCGGAAACGGGGAGCTGTTTTTT. Residues: CASSQGLAGAGNGELFF.

This rearrangement joins TRBV19 to TRBJ1-4, with D possibly matching TRBD1 (5 bases). The CDR3 has 14 amino acids. Germline V gene data show CDR1 as LNHDA and CDR2 as SQIVND (reference sequence). V lost 3 bases to trimming and J lost 8 bases, with 13 bases between them. The CDR3 here is CASSIGGDGEKLFF. The CDR3 bases are TGTGCCAGTAGTATCGGAGGGGATGGAGAAAAACTGTTTTTT.

The rearrangement uses TRBV10-2 and TRBJ1-5; D call uncertain. This CDR3 spans 14 amino acids. Trimming took 5 bases from V and 2 from J, leaving 10 bases between them. Germline V gene sequence: CDR1 WSHSY, CDR2 SAAADI. CDR3: CASSPVQGNQPQHF. For the CDR3, the DNA is TGCGCCAGCAGTCCCGTCCAGGGCAATCAGCCCCAGCATTTT.